The clone carrying this T cell receptor (beta chain) was counted only a few times. Antigen specificity is unknown. V shed 1 base, J shed 5 bases, and the junction held 7 bases outside the gene matches. This CDR3 region has 15 residues. Germline CDR1 MNHNS, CDR2 SASEGT. This table comes from immunoSEQ multiplex PCR, and its TCRdb copy is limited to in-frame clones, with some not included. The sample holds 40,000 or so clones, about 80% seen once. The data stem from a study of glioma-infiltrating T cells after dendritic cell vaccination. Overall study context: Samples are from glioblastoma patients in Phase I and II dendritic cell vaccine trials. Between about 2003 and 2012, patients got autologous tumor lysate-pulsed dendritic cell vaccines.

General study points: Higher TCR clonality did not directly relate to longer survival. Only a small number of patients had complete blood and tumor samples.

The receptor was derived from a human donor with glioblastoma. This material consisted of blood, taken before dendritic cell vaccination. The chain recombines TRBV6-1 with TRBJ2-5, with 7 bases fitting TRBD2. In DNA, the CDR3 is TGTGCCAGCAGTGAAGATCCCGGGGGGAGGGAGACCCAGTACTTC. Encoded protein: CASSEDPGGRETQYF.